A single sample is the source of the 6 T cell receptor beta chains below, sequenced in a study of CD8+CD57+ T cells in acquired aplastic anemia (dated by TCRdb to about 2018). Patients chosen for sequencing had shown expansion of CD8+CD57+ cells by flow cytometry. Sequenced using an Illumina HiSeq 2000. Genomic DNA served as template for TCR beta VDJ combination and CDR3 sequence profiling. TCRdb redid the processing of the public reads, applying fastp at Q25 and MiXCR, and retained in-frame beta chains. Every CDR3 protein is listed once, alongside the most common genes and DNA of its rows. This sample comprises 110,000 or so distinct CDR3 sequences, under 60% of them detected only once. Approximately 28% of the sample is taken by the ten largest. The sequenced sample was sorted CD4+, CD8+, or CD8+CD57+ T cells (not recorded which) from PBMCs. The receptors derive from a human donor with aplastic anemia.

With regard to this clonotype: The junction departs from germline at one end; a sequencing error may be responsible. The CDR3: CVTSDLTGNQETQYF. CDR3 nucleotide sequence: TGTGTCACCAGTGATCTGACAGGGAACCAAGAGACCCAGTACTTC. The rearrangement links TRBV24-1 to TRBJ2-5; 7 nucleotides agree with TRBD1. The CDR3 is 15 amino acids. The V gene's germline CDR1 is KGHDR and CDR2 SFDVKD.

This clonotype was counted once. The rearrangement uses TRBV7-2 and TRBJ2-7; no firm D call. CDR3 length equals 13 residues. V gave up 4 bases and J gave up 2 bases, with 9 bases separating them. Germline V gives CDR1 SGHTA, CDR2 FQGNSA. In DNA form, the CDR3 reads TGTGCCAGCAGCTCCAAGCCTGCCTACGAGCAGTACTTC. It codes for CASSSKPAYEQYF.

This clonotype was counted at least ten times. The rearrangement joins TRBV6-5 to TRBJ2-1; perhaps D is TRBD1 or TRBD2 (5 bases each). The CDR3 covers 15 residues. Trimming removed 2 bases from V and 9 bases from J, with 17 bases in between. In germline, CDR1 is MNHEY, CDR2 SVGAGI. The CDR3 nucleotides read TGTGCCAGCAGTTACGGAGGTGGGGGTAGGGGTGAGCAGTTCTTC. Amino acids: CASSYGGGGRGEQFF.

This chain connects TRBV5-1 to TRBJ1-1; D gene ambiguous. In germline, CDR1 is SGHRS, CDR2 YFSETQ. The CDR3 runs 14 residues. Trimming removed 0 bases at V and 4 bases at J, with 10 bases between. This CDR3 reads CASSLADGVTEAFF. The CDR3 bases are TGCGCCAGCAGCTTGGCCGATGGGGTCACTGAAGCTTTCTTT.

V is TRBV10-3 and J is TRBJ1-1, with D maybe TRBD1 (5 bases). The CDR3 sequence is 13 residues long. Germline V gene sequence: CDR1 ENHRY, CDR2 SYGVKD. The V gene lost 8 bases and the J gene lost 3 bases, with 13 bases spanning the gap. CDR3 sequence (DNA): TGTGCCATCGGTCCCGGGACCCACACTGAAGCTTTCTTT. It is translated as CAIGPGTHTEAFF.

The J gene is TRBJ1-2, the V gene TRBV29-1; no clear D gene. Germline V lookup: CDR1 SQVTM, CDR2 ANQGSEA. The CDR3 has 13 residues. Trimming stripped 0 bases from V and 4 bases from J, with 9 bases between. This chain's CDR3 is CSVEDRGSYGYTF. DNA of the CDR3: TGCAGCGTTGAAGATCGAGGCAGCTATGGCTACACCTTC.